These 23 T cell receptor beta chains came from one sample sequenced in a study of tissue T cells after allogeneic stem cell transplantation. Indicated time point: mouse harvest day 14 after allogeneic transplant. The graft held 10^6 splenic CD5+ T cells and 10^7 T-cell-depleted bone marrow cells. Repertoires were generated with immunoSEQ multiplex PCR, while TCRdb's copy carries only in-frame clones and drops some. The table records roughly 8,200 clones, more than 35% of them present only once. The material sequenced was skin. These receptors all come from a female BALB/c mouse given C57BL/6 T cells with graft-versus-host disease after an allogeneic hematopoietic cell transplant.

The sample holds a few counts of this clone. Genes here carry mouse names. With the read ending 1 residue before the CDR3 end, the germline J gene is used to fill in that end. The V and J genes are TRBV31 and TRBJ2-5, with 9 bases lining up with TRBD1. This CDR3 has 15 amino acids. Germline trimming cut 4 bases from V and 2 bases from J; bases unmatched to any gene: 7. Germline V gene lookup returns CDR1 GKSSPN and CDR2 SITVG. The CDR3 here is CAWNGTGRGQDTQYF. CDR3 DNA, as far as it was read: TGTGCCTGGAACGGGACAGGGAGAGGCCAAGACACCCAGTAC.

Note on this clone: Mouse gene names and germline throughout. The read is 1 residue too short to cover the CDR3 end, so that end is filled in from the germline J gene. V gene TRBV3 combines with J gene TRBJ1-1; tentative D call: TRBD1 (6 bases). CDR3 length equals 16 residues. The germline V gene has CDR1 SNHLY and CDR2 FYNGKV (reference sequence). V was clipped by 3 bases and J by 0 bases, with 14 bases between them. The CDR3 bases that were read are TGTGCCAGCAGCTTGGCAGGGGCTCATGCAAACACAGAAGTCTTC. Translating gives CASSLAGAHANTEVF. The full CDR3 reads CASSLAGAHANTEVFF. Filled out from reference TRBV3 and TRBJ1-1, the complete variable domain reads GPKVLQIPSHQIIDMGQMVTLNCDPVSNHLYFYWYKQILGQQMEFLVNFYNGKVMEKSKLFKDQFSVERPDGSYFTLKIQPTALEDSAVYFCASSLAGAHANTEVFFGKGTRLTVV.

This clone has more than one count but fewer than ten. Each gene name is a mouse one. The read ends 1 residue before the CDR3 terminus; that terminus is restored from the germline J gene. This sample also contains other DNA sequences that code for the same CDR3. The chain is built from TRBV26 and TRBJ1-3, with TRBD1 as a possible D gene (5 bases). CDR3 length: 14 amino acids. V dropped 4 bases and J dropped 0 bases, with 7 bases sitting between them. Germline loops: CDR1 KGHPV, CDR2 FQNQEV (reference sequence). CDR3 DNA (partial): TGTGCCAGCAGTCGGACAAATTCTGGAAATACGCTCTAT. This codes for CASSRTNSGNTLY. In full, the CDR3 reads CASSRTNSGNTLYF. The full variable domain, completed using reference TRBV26 and TRBJ1-3, is NSKVIQTPRYLVKGQGQKAKMRCIPEKGHPVVFWYQQNKNNEFKFLINFQNQEVLQQIDMTEKRFSAECPSNSPCSLEIQSSEAGDSALYLCASSRTNSGNTLYFGEGSRLIVV.

Sample share makes this clone large. The gene symbols are mouse symbols. The CDR3 end falls 1 residue outside the read, so it is completed with the germline J gene. The chain combines TRBV23 with TRBJ1-4; the table names TRBD1, a call not compared with the DNA. The CDR3 has 13 amino acids. CDR1 and CDR2 from the germline V gene are KGHTA and FQNQQP. The covered CDR3 bases are TGCTCCAGCAGTCGGGACAGCAACGAAAGATTATTT. As protein: CSSSRDSNERLF. The entire CDR3 reads CSSSRDSNERLFF. The variable domain in full, completed from reference TRBV23 and TRBJ1-4, reads DAAVTQKPRYLIKMKGQEAEMKCIPEKGHTAVFWYQQKQSKELKFLIYFQNQQPLDQIDMVKERFSAVCPSSSLCSLGIRTCEAEDSALYLCSSSRDSNERLFFGHGTKLSVL.

Note on this clone: Germline and genes: mouse. The chain's CDR3 is CAWSPRWGDQDTQYF. CDR3 bases read: TGTGCCTGGAGTCCCCGCTGGGGGGATCAAGACACCCAGTAC. The chain has TRBV31 and TRBJ2-5; TRBD2 matches at 8 bases. The CDR3 end lies 1 residue beyond the end of the read and is filled in from the germline J gene. Germline CDR1 GKSSPN, CDR2 SITVG. The CDR3 has 15 residues. The junction had 6 bases not matched to a gene; V was cut back by 1 base and J by 3 bases.

This clone is medium-sized by share. Here the gene names and germline are mouse. The read ends 1 residue shy of where the CDR3 ends; the end is completed using the germline J gene. V usage is TRBV23 and J usage is TRBJ2-7; the D segment call TRBD1 is taken from the table without a DNA check. The CDR3 is 13 residues long. The germline V gene has CDR1 KGHTA and CDR2 FQNQQP. CDR3: CSSSQVGSYEQYF. The sequenced part of the CDR3 DNA is TGCTCCAGCAGTCAAGTAGGGTCCTATGAACAGTAC. Full variable domain (remainder filled in from reference TRBV23 and TRBJ2-7): DAAVTQKPRYLIKMKGQEAEMKCIPEKGHTAVFWYQQKQSKELKFLIYFQNQQPLDQIDMVKERFSAVCPSSSLCSLGIRTCEAEDSALYLCSSSQVGSYEQYFGPGTRLTVL.

By share of the sample, this clone is medium-sized (0.01 to 0.1%). The genes and germline here are from mouse. The CDR3 goes on 1 residue after the read ends, and that part is filled in from the germline J gene. V usage is TRBV19 and J usage is TRBJ1-3, with a possible D match to TRBD1 (6 bases). This CDR3 spans 14 amino acids. The germline V and J ends were trimmed by 7 bases and 0 bases, with 11 bases remaining between them. Germline values: CDR1 FNHDT, CDR2 SITEND (reference sequence). The CDR3 here is CASGQYNSGNTLYF. The CDR3 bases that were read are TGTGCCAGCGGACAGTATAATTCTGGAAATACGCTCTAT.

In regard to this clone: The germline and genes are mouse ones. The read ends 1 residue before the CDR3 terminus; that terminus is restored from the germline J gene. The V call is TRBV3, the J call TRBJ1-3; D remains ambiguous. Germline CDR1 and CDR2: SNHLY and FYNGKV (reference sequence). Trimming removed 5 bases at V and 5 bases at J, with 7 bases between. The CDR3 is made up of 12 amino acids. The CDR3 protein is CASSRLRNTLYF. The sequenced CDR3 bases are TGTGCCAGCAGCCGGCTGAGAAATACGCTCTAT.

This clone is categorized as medium-sized. Genes here carry mouse names. The read ends 1 residue before the CDR3 terminus; that terminus is restored from the germline J gene. The rearrangement joins TRBV29 to TRBJ2-5, with 9 bases lining up with TRBD2. CDR3 length: 16 residues. Germline values: CDR1 MSHET, CDR2 SYDVDS. V dropped 3 bases and J dropped 0; count of bases not matched to a gene: 4. The CDR3 protein is CASSFMTGGNQDTQYF. The CDR3 DNA, read in part, is TGTGCTAGCAGTTTTATGACTGGGGGTAACCAAGACACCCAGTAC.

To note about this clone: Gene names and germline refer to mouse. The missing CDR3 end, 1 residue past where the read stops, is filled in from the germline J gene. This chain connects TRBV26 to TRBJ1-4; 10 bases are a match to TRBD1. J lost 7 bases, V lost 6 bases, and 5 bases had no gene match. CDR1 KGHPV and CDR2 FQNQEV come from the germline V gene (reference sequence). The CDR3 covers 14 residues. The CDR3 reads CASRLTGGFERLFF. The sequenced part of the CDR3 DNA is TGTGCCAGCAGACTGACAGGGGGCTTCGAAAGATTATTT.

A remark on this clone: The genes and germline here are from mouse. The read ends 1 residue shy of where the CDR3 ends; the end is completed using the germline J gene. The genes are TRBV12-1 and TRBJ2-5; a possible D gene is TRBD2 (5 bases). Germline V gene data show CDR1 as SGHSN and CDR2 as HYEKVE. The CDR3 totals 14 residues. V was pared by 1 base and J by 2 bases, with 9 bases between. The sequenced part of the CDR3 DNA is TGTGCCAGCTCTCTTCTGGGATTCCAAGACACCCAGTAC. This gives the protein CASSLLGFQDTQY. The whole CDR3 is CASSLLGFQDTQYF.

Concerning this clone itself: Gene labels here are mouse ones. The read finishes 1 residue shy of the CDR3 end, and the germline J gene is used to complete it. The chain links TRBV3 to TRBJ1-3; 7 bases agree with TRBD1. CDR3 length: 14 residues. Looked up from germline, CDR1 is SNHLY and CDR2 is FYNGKV (reference sequence). Trimming cost V 4 bases and J 2 bases; bases outside gene matches: 2. CDR3 protein: CASSSGQAGNTLYF. The DNA read from the CDR3 is TGTGCCAGCAGCTCCGGACAGGCTGGAAATACGCTCTAT.

Concerning this clone itself: Mouse gene names apply. The read falls 1 residue short of the CDR3 end, and the missing part is taken from the germline J gene. This chain connects TRBV19 to TRBJ2-7; D perhaps matches TRBD2 (6 bases). Germline V CDR1 and CDR2: FNHDT, SITEND (reference sequence). The CDR3 length is 14 residues. Deletions cut 1 base from V and 4 bases from J, with 12 bases between. The CDR3 here is CASSIPGGKYEQYF. CDR3 DNA, as far as it was read: TGTGCCAGCAGTATACCCGGGGGGAAATATGAACAGTAC. Full variable domain (outside the CDR3, taken from reference TRBV19 and TRBJ2-7): GGIITQTPKFLIGQEGQKLTLKCQQNFNHDTMYWYRQDSGKGLRLIYYSITENDLQKGDLSEGYDASREKKSSFSLTVTSAQKNEMAVFLCASSIPGGKYEQYFGPGTRLTVL.

As for this clone: The listed genes are named as in mouse. The CDR3 is cut off 1 residue early in the read; its end comes from the germline J gene. The chain recombines TRBV26 with TRBJ1-3; D ambiguous. From germline, CDR1 is KGHPV and CDR2 FQNQEV (reference sequence). This CDR3 has 14 residues. Trimming took off 3 bases at V and 0 bases at J, with 6 bases between the two ends. Here the CDR3 reads CASSLPSSGNTLYF. The DNA read from the CDR3 is TGTGCCAGCAGTCTACCCAGTTCTGGAAATACGCTCTAT.

Notes on this clone: Mouse gene names apply. Coverage ceases 1 residue before the CDR3 finishes, and the germline J gene fills in the end. V and J are TRBV3 and TRBJ2-5, with D tentatively TRBD1 or TRBD2 (6 bases each). V gave up 2 bases and J gave up 5 bases, with 11 bases separating them. Looked up from germline, CDR1 is SNHLY and CDR2 is FYNGKV (reference sequence). There are 14 residues in the CDR3. The CDR3 sequence is CASSLMGAGDTQYF. The CDR3 bases that were read are TGTGCCAGCAGCTTAATGGGGGCGGGAGACACCCAGTAC. Drawing the rest from reference TRBV3 and TRBJ2-5, the complete variable domain is GPKVLQIPSHQIIDMGQMVTLNCDPVSNHLYFYWYKQILGQQMEFLVNFYNGKVMEKSKLFKDQFSVERPDGSYFTLKIQPTALEDSAVYFCASSLMGAGDTQYFGPGTRLLVL.

Only a few counts were recorded for this clone. Genes and germline are mouse. The CDR3 end lies 1 residue beyond the end of the read and is filled in from the germline J gene. The chain carries TRBV23 and TRBJ2-4. Germline CDR1 is KGHTA and CDR2 is FQNQQP. The CDR3 is 13 amino acids. CDR3 protein: CSSSQGAGNTLYF. The sequenced CDR3 bases are TGCTCCAGCAGTCAAGGGGCAGGGAACACCTTGTAC.

A remark on this clone: Germline and genes here are mouse. The CDR3 end lies 1 residue beyond the end of the read and is filled in from the germline J gene. The chain carries TRBV1 and TRBJ1-1, with D possibly being TRBD1 (6 bases). CDR3 size: 11 residues. Germline lookup yields CDR1 NSQYPW and CDR2 LRSPGD (reference sequence). Trimming took off 4 bases at V and 7 bases at J, with 7 bases between the two ends. The CDR3 sequence: CTCSGTEEVFF. CDR3 DNA (partial): TGCACCTGCAGTGGGACAGAAGAAGTCTTC.

This clone has only one observation. A single base separates this from a much larger clone, so it may be a read error. Gene names are mouse gene names. The read stops 1 residue short of the end of the CDR3; the missing end is completed from the germline J gene. V is TRBV15 and J is TRBJ1-4, with D perhaps TRBD1 (6 bases). Germline CDR1 reads SGHND; CDR2 reads FRSKSL. This CDR3 spans 14 amino acids. V was cut by 5 bases and J by 0 bases, with 7 bases left in between. The CDR3 reads CASSRDISNERLFF. The sequenced CDR3 bases are TGTGCCAGCAGTCGGGACATTTCCAACGAAAGATTATTT.

Points on this clone: Genes and germline come from the mouse. The CDR3 is cut off 1 residue early in the read; its end comes from the germline J gene. Other nucleotide sequences in the sample specify the same CDR3. V gene TRBV23 combines with J gene TRBJ1-3. Germline-derived CDR1 and CDR2 are KGHTA and FQNQQP. This CDR3 has 15 amino acids. This CDR3 reads CSSSQSGDSGNTLYF. The covered CDR3 bases are TGCTCCAGCAGTCAATCGGGGGATTCTGGAAATACGCTCTAT.

In regard to this clone: The gene names here belong to mouse. CDR3 loop: CASRGQANTEVFF. The sequenced part of the CDR3 DNA is TGTGCCAGCAGGGGACAGGCAAACACAGAAGTCTTC. The chain has TRBV2 and TRBJ1-1, with 8 positions matching TRBD1. The missing CDR3 end, 1 residue past where the read stops, is filled in from the germline J gene. Germline trimming cut 6 bases from V and 0 bases from J; bases unmatched to any gene: 0. The CDR3 length is 13 residues. The germline CDR1 and CDR2 sequences are LGHNA and YSYQKL.

Concerning this clone: All gene names here are mouse names. The read ends 1 residue shy of where the CDR3 ends; the end is completed using the germline J gene. This chain uses TRBV19 with TRBJ1-4; D remains ambiguous. The CDR3 runs to 14 residues. With 2 bases removed from V and 0 bases from J, the gap between germline ends came to 5 bases. Germline V CDR1 and CDR2: FNHDT, SITEND (reference sequence). CDR3 DNA, as far as it was read: TGTGCCAGCAGTATTGTCTTTTCCAACGAAAGATTATTT. This codes for CASSIVFSNERLF. The CDR3 as a whole reads CASSIVFSNERLFF.

Concerning this clone itself: These gene names are mouse names. The read stops 1 residue short of the end of the CDR3; the missing end is completed from the germline J gene. This rearrangement joins TRBV13-2 to TRBJ2-7; D is undetermined. CDR1 and CDR2 (germline): NNHNN, SYGAGS (reference sequence). This CDR3 is built from 11 residues. The V end lost 2 bases, the J end lost 3 bases, and 3 bases lay between the germline ends. The CDR3 region is CASGDLYEQYF. CDR3 bases read: TGTGCCAGCGGTGACCTCTATGAACAGTAC.

This clone has a single count. Gene names and germline match the mouse. The CDR3 is cut off 1 residue early in the read; its end comes from the germline J gene. The rearrangement links TRBV22 to TRBJ2-7; the DNA was not compared with TRBD1, the D call given in the table. TRBV22 constitutes a pseudogene. CDR3 length equals 14 residues. CDR3: CASSLTDNSYEQYF. CDR3 DNA (partial): TGTGCCAGCAGTTTGACGGACAACTCCTATGAACAGTAC.